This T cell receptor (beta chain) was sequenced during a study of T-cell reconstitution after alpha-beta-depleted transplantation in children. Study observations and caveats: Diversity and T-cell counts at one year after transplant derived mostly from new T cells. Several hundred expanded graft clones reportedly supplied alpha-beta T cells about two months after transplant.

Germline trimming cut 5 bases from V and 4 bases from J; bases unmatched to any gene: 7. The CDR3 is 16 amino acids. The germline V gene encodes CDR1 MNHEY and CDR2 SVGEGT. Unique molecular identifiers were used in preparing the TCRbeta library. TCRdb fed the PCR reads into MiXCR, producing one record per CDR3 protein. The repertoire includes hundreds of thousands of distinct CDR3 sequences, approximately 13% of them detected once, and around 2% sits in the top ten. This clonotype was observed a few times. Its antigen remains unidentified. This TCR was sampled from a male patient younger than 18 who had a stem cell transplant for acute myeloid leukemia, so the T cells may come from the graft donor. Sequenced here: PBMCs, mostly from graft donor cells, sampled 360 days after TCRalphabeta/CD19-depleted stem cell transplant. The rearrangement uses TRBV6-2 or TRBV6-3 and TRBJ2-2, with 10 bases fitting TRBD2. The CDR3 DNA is TGTGCCAGCAGTCGCGCTAGCGGGAGTACCACCGGGGAGCTGTTTTTT. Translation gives CASSRASGSTTGELFF.